This T cell receptor (beta chain) was recorded in a study of spatial heterogeneity in lung cancer. Background on the study: Untreated early-stage non-small cell lung cancer patients, 65 to 90 in total, were the donors. Beta-chain sequences consistently outnumbered alpha-chain sequences in detection.

With V trimmed by 5 bases and J by 8 bases, 4 bases remained unmatched. Germline values: CDR1 MRHNA, CDR2 SNTAGT. This CDR3 has 13 amino acids. Unique molecular identifiers, one per molecule, were present on every TCR cDNA molecule. TCRdb reprocessed the 5' RACE reads with MiXCR, giving one entry per CDR3 protein. The data show 17,000 or so distinct CDR3 sequences, with 9% to 10% seen just once and about a fifth held by the top ten. Time point given: blood at routine non-recurrence follow-up after resection. Whole RNA, isolated from tumor, nontumor lung or frozen PBMC, was sequenced without prior sorting. This clonotype was observed a handful of times.

The chain is built from TRBV6-4 and TRBJ2-1; 9 bases fit TRBD2. This receptor was identified in a male donor with early-stage non-small cell lung cancer. This sample comprised PBMCs, obtained at follow-up. This CDR3 reads CASSLGLAYEQFF. In nucleotides, the CDR3 is TGTGCCAGCAGTCTGGGACTAGCCTATGAGCAGTTCTTC.